What follows are 3 T cell receptor beta chains derived from one specimen sequenced in a study of T cell responses to AZD1222 COVID-19 vaccine. Sequencing used immunoSEQ multiplex PCR; TCRdb keeps in-frame clones, though not all of them. The sample holds about 180,000 clones, roughly 94% seen once. This specimen consisted of peripheral blood, obtained 28 days after the second AZD1222 dose. The origin of the receptors is an adult who received the AZD1222 COVID-19 vaccine.

The chain employs TRBV14 and TRBJ1-1; D not resolved. Germline CDR1 is SGHDN and CDR2 is FVKESK. The CDR3 extends over 14 amino acids. The ends were cut back, 9 bases at V and 1 base at J, with 15 bases in the middle. The CDR3 bases are TGTGCCAGTAATAAAGACATGCAGAACACTGAAGCTTTCTTT. Its translation is CASNKDMQNTEAFF.

This chain links TRBV12-5 with TRBJ2-1; D possibly uses TRBD1 or TRBD2 (5 bases each). CDR3 length: 16 residues. CDR1 is LGHNT and CDR2 is FRNRAP in the germline V gene. V was cut by 0 bases and J by 9 bases, with 18 bases left in between. The CDR3 spells CASGLVVRQPRGEQFF. DNA of the CDR3: TGTGCTAGTGGTTTGGTGGTACGACAGCCCCGGGGTGAGCAGTTCTTC.

This chain connects TRBV11-1 to TRBJ2-1, with D possibly being TRBD1 or TRBD2 (5 bases each). Trimming stripped 2 bases from V and 9 bases from J, with 17 bases between. The CDR3 spans 15 residues. CDR1 SGHAT and CDR2 FQDESV come from the germline V gene (reference sequence). Written as DNA, the CDR3 is TGTGCCAGCAGCTTATCGGCAGGGCGAGCGGCTGAGCAGTTCTTC. Residues: CASSLSAGRAAEQFF.